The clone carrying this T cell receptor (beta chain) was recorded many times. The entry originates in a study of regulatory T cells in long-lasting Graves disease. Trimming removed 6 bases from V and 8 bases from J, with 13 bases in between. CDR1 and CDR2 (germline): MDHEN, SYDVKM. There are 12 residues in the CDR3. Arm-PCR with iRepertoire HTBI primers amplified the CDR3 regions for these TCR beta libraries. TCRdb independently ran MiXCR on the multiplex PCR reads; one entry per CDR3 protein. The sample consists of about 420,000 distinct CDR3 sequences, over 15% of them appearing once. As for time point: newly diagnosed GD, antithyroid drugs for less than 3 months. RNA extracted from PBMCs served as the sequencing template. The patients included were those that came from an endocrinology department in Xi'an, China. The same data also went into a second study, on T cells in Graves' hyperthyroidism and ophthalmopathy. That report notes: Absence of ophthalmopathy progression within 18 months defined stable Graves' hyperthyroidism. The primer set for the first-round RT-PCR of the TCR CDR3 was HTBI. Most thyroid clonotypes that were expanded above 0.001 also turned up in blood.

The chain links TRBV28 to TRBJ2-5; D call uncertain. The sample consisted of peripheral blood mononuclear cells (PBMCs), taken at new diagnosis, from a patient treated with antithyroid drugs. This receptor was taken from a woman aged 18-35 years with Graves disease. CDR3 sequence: CASSSLLSTQYF. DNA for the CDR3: TGTGCCAGCAGCTCACTACTTTCCACCCAGTACTTC.